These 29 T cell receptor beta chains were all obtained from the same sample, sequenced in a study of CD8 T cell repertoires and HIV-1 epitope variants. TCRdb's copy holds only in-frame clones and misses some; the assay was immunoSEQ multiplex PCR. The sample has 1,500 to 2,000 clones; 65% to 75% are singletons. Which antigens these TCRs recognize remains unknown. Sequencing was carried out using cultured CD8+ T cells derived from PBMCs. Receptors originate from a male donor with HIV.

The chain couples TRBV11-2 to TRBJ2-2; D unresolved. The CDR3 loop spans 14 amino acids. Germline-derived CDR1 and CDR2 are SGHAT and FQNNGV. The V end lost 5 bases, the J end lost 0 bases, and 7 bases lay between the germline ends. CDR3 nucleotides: TGTGCCAGCAGCGTAACAGCGAACACCGGGGAGCTGTTTTTT. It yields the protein CASSVTANTGELFF. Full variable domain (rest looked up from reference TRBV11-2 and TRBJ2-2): EAGVAQSPRYKIIEKRQSVAFWCNPISGHATLYWYQQILGQGPKLLIQFQNNGVVDDSQLPKDRFSAERLKGVDSTLKIQPAKLEDSAVYLCASSVTANTGELFFGEGSRLTVL.

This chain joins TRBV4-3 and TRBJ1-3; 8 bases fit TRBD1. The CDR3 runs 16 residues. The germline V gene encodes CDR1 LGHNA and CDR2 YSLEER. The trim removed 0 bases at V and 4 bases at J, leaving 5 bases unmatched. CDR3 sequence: CASSQDRGPSGNTIYF. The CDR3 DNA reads TGCGCCAGCAGCCAAGACAGGGGGCCGTCCGGAAACACCATATATTTT.

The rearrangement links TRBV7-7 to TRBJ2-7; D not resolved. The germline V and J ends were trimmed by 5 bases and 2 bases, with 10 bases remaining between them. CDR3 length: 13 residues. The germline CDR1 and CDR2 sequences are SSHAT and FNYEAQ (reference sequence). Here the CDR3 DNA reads TGTGCCAGCAGCCCCGGGCTGACCTACGAGCAGTACTTC. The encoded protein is CASSPGLTYEQYF.

CDR3 bases: TGTGCCAGCAGCTTAGAACAGCAAGAGACCCAGTACTTC. It codes for CASSLEQQETQYF. The chain is built from TRBV5-4 and TRBJ2-5; no definite D call. Germline assignment: CDR1 SGHNT and CDR2 YYREEE (reference sequence). V was pared by 2 bases and J by 2 bases, with 7 bases between. CDR3 size: 13 residues.

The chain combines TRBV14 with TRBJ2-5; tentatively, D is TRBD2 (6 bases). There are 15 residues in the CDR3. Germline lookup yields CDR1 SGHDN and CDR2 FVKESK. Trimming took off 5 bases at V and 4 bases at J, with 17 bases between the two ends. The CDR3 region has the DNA TGTGCCAGCAGCTCTCGCCGGGGGAAGAGAGAGACCCAGTACTTC. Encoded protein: CASSSRRGKRETQYF.

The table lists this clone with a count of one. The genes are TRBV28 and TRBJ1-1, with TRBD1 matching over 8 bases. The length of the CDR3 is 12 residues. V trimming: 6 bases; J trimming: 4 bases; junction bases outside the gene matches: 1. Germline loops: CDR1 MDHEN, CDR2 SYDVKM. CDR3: CASSTGGTEAFF. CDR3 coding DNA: TGTGCCAGCAGCACAGGGGGCACTGAAGCTTTCTTT.

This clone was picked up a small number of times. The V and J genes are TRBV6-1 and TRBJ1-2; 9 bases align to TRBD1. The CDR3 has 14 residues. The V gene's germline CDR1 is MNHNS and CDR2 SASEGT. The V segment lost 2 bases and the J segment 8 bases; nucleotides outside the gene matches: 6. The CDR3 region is CASSEPGTGYGYTF. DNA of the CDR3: TGTGCCAGCAGTGAACCCGGGACAGGGTACGGCTACACCTTC.

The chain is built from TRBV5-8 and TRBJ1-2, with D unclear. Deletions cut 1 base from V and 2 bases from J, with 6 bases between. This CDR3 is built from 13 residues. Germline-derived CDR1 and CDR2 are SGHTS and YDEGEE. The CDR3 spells CASSLLNNYGYTF. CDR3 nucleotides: TGTGCCAGCAGCTTGCTAAACAACTATGGCTACACCTTC.

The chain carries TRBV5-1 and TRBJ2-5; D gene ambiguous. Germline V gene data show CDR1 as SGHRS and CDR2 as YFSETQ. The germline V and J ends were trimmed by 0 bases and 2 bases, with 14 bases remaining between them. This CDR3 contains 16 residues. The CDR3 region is CASSLARSPPQETQYF. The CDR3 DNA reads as TGCGCCAGCAGCTTGGCGCGGTCTCCCCCTCAAGAGACCCAGTACTTC.

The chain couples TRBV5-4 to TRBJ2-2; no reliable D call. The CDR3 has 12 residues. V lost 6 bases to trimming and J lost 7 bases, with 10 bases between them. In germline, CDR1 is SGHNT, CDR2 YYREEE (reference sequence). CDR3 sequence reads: CASNPMGGELFF. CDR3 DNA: TGTGCCAGCAACCCCATGGGCGGGGAGCTGTTTTTT.

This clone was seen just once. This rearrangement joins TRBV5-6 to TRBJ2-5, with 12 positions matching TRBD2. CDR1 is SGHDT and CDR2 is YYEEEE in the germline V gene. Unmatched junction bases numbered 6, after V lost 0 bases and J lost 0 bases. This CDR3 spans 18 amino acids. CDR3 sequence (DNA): TGTGCCAGCAGCTTGGGACTAGCGGGGGTCTCGTACCAAGAGACCCAGTACTTC. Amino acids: CASSLGLAGVSYQETQYF.

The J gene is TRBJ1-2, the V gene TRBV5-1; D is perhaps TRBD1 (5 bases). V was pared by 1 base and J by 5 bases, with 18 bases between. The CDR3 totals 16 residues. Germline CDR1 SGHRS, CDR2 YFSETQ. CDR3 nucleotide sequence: TGCGCCAGCAGCTTGAACAGGAGCCCCGGACTATATGGCTACACCTTC. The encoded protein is CASSLNRSPGLYGYTF.

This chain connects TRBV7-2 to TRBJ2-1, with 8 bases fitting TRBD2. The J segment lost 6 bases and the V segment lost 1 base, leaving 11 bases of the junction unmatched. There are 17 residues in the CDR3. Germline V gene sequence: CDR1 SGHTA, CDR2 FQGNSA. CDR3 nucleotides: TGTGCCAGCAGCTTAGAGCCCCGGACTAGCTGGGGCAATGAGCAGTTCTTC. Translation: CASSLEPRTSWGNEQFF. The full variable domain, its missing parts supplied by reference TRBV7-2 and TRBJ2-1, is GAGVSQSPSNKVTEKGKDVELRCDPISGHTALYWYRQSLGQGLEFLIYFQGNSAPDKSGLPSDRFSAERTGGSVSTLTIQRTQQEDSAVYLCASSLEPRTSWGNEQFFGPGTRLTVL.

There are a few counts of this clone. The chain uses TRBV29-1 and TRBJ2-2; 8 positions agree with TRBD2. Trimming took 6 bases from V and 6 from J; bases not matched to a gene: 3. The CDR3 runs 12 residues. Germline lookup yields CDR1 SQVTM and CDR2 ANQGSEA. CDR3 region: CSVPGGPGELFF. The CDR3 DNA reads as TGCAGCGTCCCGGGGGGGCCCGGGGAGCTGTTTTTT.

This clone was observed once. The CDR3 here is CASSLLEGDYGYTF. The CDR3 region has the DNA TGTGCCAGCAGTTTATTGGAGGGAGACTATGGCTACACCTTC. The rearrangement joins TRBV28 to TRBJ1-2; D is unresolved. Looked up from germline, CDR1 is MDHEN and CDR2 is SYDVKM. Between the trimmed V and J ends, which lost 1 base and 3 bases, there was a span of 9 bases. This CDR3 is 14 amino acids long.

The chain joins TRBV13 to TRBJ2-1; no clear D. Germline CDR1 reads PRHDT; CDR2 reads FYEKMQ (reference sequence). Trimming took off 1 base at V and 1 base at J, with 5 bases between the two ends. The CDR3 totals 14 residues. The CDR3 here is CASSLESSYNEQFF. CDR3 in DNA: TGTGCCAGCAGCTTAGAGTCATCCTACAATGAGCAGTTCTTC.

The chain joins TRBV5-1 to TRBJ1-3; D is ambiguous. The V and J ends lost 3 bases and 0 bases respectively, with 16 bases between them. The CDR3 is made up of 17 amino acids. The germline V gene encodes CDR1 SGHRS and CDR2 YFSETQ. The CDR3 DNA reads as TGCGCCAGCAGCTCCACCGGGCCCCAAACCTCTGGAAACACCATATATTTT. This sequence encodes CASSSTGPQTSGNTIYF. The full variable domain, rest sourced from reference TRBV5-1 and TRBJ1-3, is KAGVTQTPRYLIKTRGQQVTLSCSPISGHRSVSWYQQTPGQGLQFLFEYFSETQRNKGNFPGRFSGRQFSNSRSEMNVSTLELGDSALYLCASSSTGPQTSGNTIYFGEGSWLTVV.

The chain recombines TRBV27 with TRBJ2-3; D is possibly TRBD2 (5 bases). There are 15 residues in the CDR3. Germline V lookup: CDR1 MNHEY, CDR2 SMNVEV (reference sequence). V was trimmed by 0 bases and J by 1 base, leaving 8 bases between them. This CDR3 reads CASSLSNGGTDTQYF. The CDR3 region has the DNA TGTGCCAGCAGTTTATCAAACGGGGGCACAGATACGCAGTATTTT.

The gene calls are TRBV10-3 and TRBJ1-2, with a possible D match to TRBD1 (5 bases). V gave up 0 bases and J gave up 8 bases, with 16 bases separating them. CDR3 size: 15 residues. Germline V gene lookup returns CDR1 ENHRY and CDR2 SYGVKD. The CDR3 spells CAISESGGIGEGYTF. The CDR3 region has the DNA TGTGCCATCAGTGAGTCCGGGGGGATTGGGGAAGGCTACACCTTC.

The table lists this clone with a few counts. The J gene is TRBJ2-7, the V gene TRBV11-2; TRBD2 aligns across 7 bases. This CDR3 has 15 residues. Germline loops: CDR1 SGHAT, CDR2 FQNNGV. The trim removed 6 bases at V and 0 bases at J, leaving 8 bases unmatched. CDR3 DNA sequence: TGTGCCAGCAGGGCGGGAGACAGTAGCTCCTACGAGCAGTACTTC. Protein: CASRAGDSSSYEQYF.

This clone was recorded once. The CDR3 is CASSILVQGEQPQHF. The CDR3 nucleotides are TGTGCCAGTAGTATCTTAGTACAGGGAGAACAGCCCCAGCATTTT. The rearrangement joins TRBV19 to TRBJ1-5; a possible D gene is TRBD1 (6 bases). Germline V gives CDR1 LNHDA, CDR2 SQIVND (reference sequence). Trimming removed 3 bases from V and 7 bases from J, with 16 bases in between. The CDR3 runs to 15 residues.

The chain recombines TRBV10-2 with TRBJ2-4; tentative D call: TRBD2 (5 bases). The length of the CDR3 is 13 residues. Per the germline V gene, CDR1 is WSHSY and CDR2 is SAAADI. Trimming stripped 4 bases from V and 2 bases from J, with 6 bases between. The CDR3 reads CASSAGTKNIQYF. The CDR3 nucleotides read TGCGCCAGCAGTGCGGGGACCAAAAACATTCAGTACTTC.

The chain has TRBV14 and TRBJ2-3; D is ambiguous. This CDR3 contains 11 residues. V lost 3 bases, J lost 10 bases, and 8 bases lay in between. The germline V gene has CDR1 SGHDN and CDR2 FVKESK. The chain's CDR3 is CASSQGESQYF. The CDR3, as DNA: TGTGCCAGCAGCCAGGGCGAGTCGCAGTATTTT.

CDR3 coding DNA: TGTGCCAGCAGCCGCAGGGTGAACACTGAAGCTTTCTTT. Translation gives CASSRRVNTEAFF. The chain employs TRBV5-4 and TRBJ1-1; D is perhaps TRBD1 (5 bases). Per the germline V gene, CDR1 is SGHNT and CDR2 is YYREEE (reference sequence). Trimming left V 4 bases short and J 0 bases short, with 7 bases between. This CDR3 comprises 13 residues.

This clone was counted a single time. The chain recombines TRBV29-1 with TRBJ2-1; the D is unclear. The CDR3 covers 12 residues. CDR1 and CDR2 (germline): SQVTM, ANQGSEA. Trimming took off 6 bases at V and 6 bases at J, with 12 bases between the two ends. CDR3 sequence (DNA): TGCAGCGTCCTCCAAAGGGCCAATGAGCAGTTCTTC. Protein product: CSVLQRANEQFF.

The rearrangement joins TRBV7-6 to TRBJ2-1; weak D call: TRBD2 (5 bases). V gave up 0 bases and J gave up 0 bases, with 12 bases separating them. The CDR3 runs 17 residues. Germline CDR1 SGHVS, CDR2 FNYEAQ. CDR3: CASSLARVGNSYNEQFF. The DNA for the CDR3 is TGTGCCAGCAGCTTAGCGCGGGTCGGGAACTCCTACAATGAGCAGTTCTTC.

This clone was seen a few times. The chain's CDR3 is CASSAGQAYNEQFF. CDR3 in DNA: TGTGCCAGCAGTGCCGGACAGGCTTACAATGAGCAGTTCTTC. The gene calls are TRBV28 and TRBJ2-1; TRBD1 agrees at 7 bases. The ends lost 5 bases at V and 4 bases at J; junction bases unmatched: 5. The CDR3 has 14 residues. Germline CDR1 reads MDHEN; CDR2 reads SYDVKM.

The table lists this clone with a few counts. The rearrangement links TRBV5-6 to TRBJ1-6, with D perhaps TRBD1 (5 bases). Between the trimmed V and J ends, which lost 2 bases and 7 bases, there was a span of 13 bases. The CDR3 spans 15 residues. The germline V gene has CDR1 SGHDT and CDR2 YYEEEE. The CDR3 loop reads CASSFLQGVNSPLHF. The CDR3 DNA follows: TGTGCCAGCAGCTTCCTCCAGGGCGTGAATTCACCCCTCCACTTT.

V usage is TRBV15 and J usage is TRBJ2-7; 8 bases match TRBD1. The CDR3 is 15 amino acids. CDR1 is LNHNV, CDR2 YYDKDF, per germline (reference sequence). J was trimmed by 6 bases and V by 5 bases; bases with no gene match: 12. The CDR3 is CATSDGTGGIGEQYF. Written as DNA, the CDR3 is TGTGCCACCAGCGATGGGACAGGTGGCATTGGCGAGCAGTACTTC.